This T cell receptor (beta chain) was sequenced for a study of blood T cell repertoires in COVID-19. Assay: immunoSEQ multiplex PCR; the TCRdb copy retains only in-frame clones and omits some. Here the sample spans about 87,000 clones, over 70% being singletons. Germline CDR1 LNHNV, CDR2 YYDKDF (reference sequence). The CDR3 is made up of 16 amino acids. V was trimmed by 1 base and J by 1 base, leaving 11 bases between them. The chain recombines TRBV15 with TRBJ2-4; D is uncertain. Sequencing input: peripheral blood. The receptor was derived from a woman aged 50 to 65 with acute or convalescent COVID-19. The CDR3 is CATSRGSGRAKNIQYF. As DNA, the CDR3 is TGTGCCACCAGCAGAGGTTCGGGTAGGGCCAAAAACATTCAGTACTTC.